These 17 T cell receptor beta chains came from one sample sequenced in a study of blood T cell repertoires in COVID-19. Assay: immunoSEQ multiplex PCR; the TCRdb copy retains only in-frame clones and omits some. Of about 140,000 clones in the sample, roughly four fifths are singletons; the top ten hold around 4%. The sample comprised peripheral blood. These receptors were taken from a woman aged 80 or over with acute or convalescent COVID-19.

This chain joins TRBV5-1 and TRBJ2-5; 7 bases are shared with TRBD1. The germline CDR1 and CDR2 sequences are SGHRS and YFSETQ. The CDR3 totals 15 residues. V lost 4 bases to trimming and J lost 5 bases; unmatched junction nucleotides: 11. In nucleotides, the CDR3 is TGCGCCAGCAGCCAAGGGACAGCTTTATTGGAGACCCAGTACTTC. Its translation: CASSQGTALLETQYF.

This chain links TRBV6-6 with TRBJ2-2; TRBD2 agrees at 11 bases. The CDR3 contains 15 residues. The trim removed 7 bases at V and 8 bases at J, leaving 9 bases unmatched. Germline V gives CDR1 MNHNY, CDR2 SVGAGI (reference sequence). The CDR3 nucleotides are TGTGCCAGCAAACGACTAGCGGGGTTCGGGGGGGAGCTGTTTTTT. Translation: CASKRLAGFGGELFF.

This clone showed up just once. One end of the junction fails to match germline, which may point to a read error. Other DNA variants within this sample encode the same CDR3. J is TRBJ2-3 and V is TRBV28; 8 bases match TRBD1. The CDR3 is 17 residues long. Per the germline V gene, CDR1 is MDHEN and CDR2 is SYDVKM. CDR3: CASSLGRGLGNADTQYF. In nucleotides, the CDR3 is TGTGCCAGCAGTTTAGGCAGGGGGCTGGGCAACGCAGATACGCAATATTTT.

The chain recombines TRBV5-4 with TRBJ2-1, with TRBD2 identical over 7 bases. Germline CDR1 reads SGHNT; CDR2 reads YYREEE (reference sequence). V gave up 1 base and J gave up 7 bases; unmatched junction bases: 8. The CDR3 loop spans 15 amino acids. CDR3 region: CASSLRGGPSNEQFF. DNA for the CDR3: TGTGCCAGCAGCTTGCGGGGAGGGCCTAGTAATGAGCAGTTCTTC.

The table lists this clone with a few counts. The V call is TRBV7-2, the J call TRBJ2-2, with D possibly being TRBD1 (6 bases). The CDR3 is 15 residues long. Germline V gene sequence: CDR1 SGHTA, CDR2 FQGNSA. V lost 4 bases to trimming and J lost 2 bases, with 11 bases between them. DNA for the CDR3: TGTGCCAGCAGCTCCGGGACATTAAACACCGGGGAGCTGTTTTTT. This gives the protein CASSSGTLNTGELFF.

V is TRBV2 and J is TRBJ2-7; 7 positions match TRBD2. CDR3 length equals 14 residues. From germline, CDR1 is SNHLY and CDR2 FYNNEI. The V and J ends lost 11 bases and 0 bases, in that order; junction bases with no gene match: 10. In nucleotides, the CDR3 is TGTGCCGGGGGGGGTGACACGCACTCCTACGAGCAGTACTTC. It translates to CAGGGDTHSYEQYF.

V usage is TRBV5-4 and J usage is TRBJ2-1; 11 positions agree with TRBD2. Germline CDR1 and CDR2: SGHNT and YYREEE (reference sequence). The CDR3 length is 15 residues. V was pared by 0 bases and J by 6 bases, with 2 bases of the junction left unmatched. CDR3 sequence reads: CASSLGLAGSNEQFF. The CDR3 nucleotides are TGTGCCAGCAGCTTGGGACTAGCGGGGAGCAATGAGCAGTTCTTC. The whole variable domain, remainder taken from reference TRBV5-4 and TRBJ2-1, is ETGVTQSPTHLIKTRGQQVTLRCSSQSGHNTVSWYQQALGQGPQFIFQYYREEENGRGNFPPRFSGLQFPNYSSELNVNALELDDSALYLCASSLGLAGSNEQFFGPGTRLTVL.

The sample holds a few counts of this clone. This chain links TRBV18 with TRBJ1-6; D is undetermined. Germline CDR1 and CDR2: KGHSH and LQKENI. Trimming took 2 bases from V and 5 from J, leaving 13 bases between them. The CDR3 loop spans 16 amino acids. CDR3: CASSPNAGIHNSPLHF. The CDR3 DNA follows: TGTGCCAGCTCACCAAACGCGGGCATCCATAATTCACCCCTCCACTTT.

V usage is TRBV18 and J usage is TRBJ1-4, with 7 bases lining up with TRBD1. The length of the CDR3 is 16 residues. Germline assignment: CDR1 KGHSH and CDR2 LQKENI. J gave up 4 bases and V 6 bases, and 11 bases lay outside the gene matches. Written as DNA, the CDR3 is TGTGCCAGCTCCCCTAATTCTGGGACAGTTAATGAAAAACTGTTTTTT. It specifies CASSPNSGTVNEKLFF.

The chain combines TRBV4-1 with TRBJ1-6; 7 bases match TRBD1. With V trimmed by 6 bases and J by 0 bases, 14 bases remained unmatched. Germline CDR1 and CDR2: MGHRA and YSYEKL. This CDR3 has 19 residues. CDR3 nucleotides: TGCGCCAGCAGACAGGGGATAATACGCGAAAGCTCCTATAATTCACCCCTCCACTTT. The encoded protein is CASRQGIIRESSYNSPLHF.

The V gene is TRBV6-6, the J gene TRBJ2-3, with D perhaps TRBD2 (5 bases). The germline V gene encodes CDR1 MNHNY and CDR2 SVGAGI (reference sequence). The CDR3 sequence is 13 residues long. V was trimmed by 5 bases and J by 1 base, leaving 7 bases between them. Here the CDR3 reads CASSPGGTDTQYF. The CDR3 DNA follows: TGTGCCAGCAGTCCCGGGGGCACAGATACGCAGTATTTT.

V usage is TRBV30 and J usage is TRBJ1-1, with TRBD1 identical over 8 bases. Germline V gives CDR1 GTSNPN, CDR2 SVGIG (reference sequence). The CDR3 consists of 15 residues. Trimming removed 5 bases from V and 0 bases from J; junction bases left unmatched: 8. DNA of the CDR3: TGTGCCTGGGTTGACAGGGGCGGAATGAACACTGAAGCTTTCTTT. Translating gives CAWVDRGGMNTEAFF. Supplemented by reference TRBV30 and TRBJ1-1, the full variable domain reads SQTIHQWPATLVQPVGSPLSLECTVEGTSNPNLYWYRQAAGRGLQLLFYSVGIGQISSEVPQNLSASRPQDRQFILSSKKLLLSDSGFYLCAWVDRGGMNTEAFFGQGTRLTVV.

The rearrangement uses TRBV11-2 and TRBJ2-3; D possibly corresponds to TRBD2 (6 bases). There are 14 residues in the CDR3. V was trimmed by 2 bases and J by 8 bases, leaving 14 bases between them. Germline CDR1 is SGHAT and CDR2 is FQNNGV. In DNA, the CDR3 is TGTGCCAGCAGCTTAAATTCTGGGGGGAGTACGCAGTATTTT. It is translated as CASSLNSGGSTQYF.

In DNA form, the CDR3 reads TGTGCCAGCAGCTCACCCGACAGGCCCTATGGCTACACCTTC. It codes for CASSSPDRPYGYTF. The chain recombines TRBV7-2 with TRBJ1-2, with D perhaps matching TRBD1 (6 bases). The CDR3 is 14 residues long. V dropped 4 bases and J dropped 4 bases, with 13 bases sitting between them. Per germline, CDR1 SGHTA and CDR2 FQGNSA.

This clone has only a few counts. J is TRBJ1-3 and V is TRBV10-3; the D gene is possibly TRBD1 (6 bases). CDR3 length: 14 residues. The germline V gene has CDR1 ENHRY and CDR2 SYGVKD. The V gene lost 7 bases and the J gene lost 6 bases, with 16 bases spanning the gap. The CDR3 spells CAIKPGQSLNTIYF. The CDR3 DNA follows: TGTGCCATCAAACCGGGACAATCTCTAAACACCATATATTTT.

This chain links TRBV2 with TRBJ2-3; 8 bases line up with TRBD1. This CDR3 has 15 residues. Germline CDR1 reads SNHLY; CDR2 reads FYNNEI. V was pared by 6 bases and J by 0 bases, with 5 bases of the junction left unmatched. CDR3 DNA sequence: TGTGCCAGCAGAGAAACAGGGGGGAGCACAGATACGCAGTATTTT. Its translation: CASRETGGSTDTQYF.

This clone was observed a single time. The rearrangement uses TRBV20-1 and TRBJ2-7, with D possibly being TRBD2 (5 bases). Germline lookup yields CDR1 DFQATT and CDR2 SNEGSKA (reference sequence). CDR3 length equals 11 residues. V was shortened by 0 bases and J by 5 bases, with 5 bases between the two germline ends. This CDR3 is CSARDSDEQYF. The CDR3 DNA follows: TGCAGTGCTAGAGATAGCGACGAGCAGTACTTC.